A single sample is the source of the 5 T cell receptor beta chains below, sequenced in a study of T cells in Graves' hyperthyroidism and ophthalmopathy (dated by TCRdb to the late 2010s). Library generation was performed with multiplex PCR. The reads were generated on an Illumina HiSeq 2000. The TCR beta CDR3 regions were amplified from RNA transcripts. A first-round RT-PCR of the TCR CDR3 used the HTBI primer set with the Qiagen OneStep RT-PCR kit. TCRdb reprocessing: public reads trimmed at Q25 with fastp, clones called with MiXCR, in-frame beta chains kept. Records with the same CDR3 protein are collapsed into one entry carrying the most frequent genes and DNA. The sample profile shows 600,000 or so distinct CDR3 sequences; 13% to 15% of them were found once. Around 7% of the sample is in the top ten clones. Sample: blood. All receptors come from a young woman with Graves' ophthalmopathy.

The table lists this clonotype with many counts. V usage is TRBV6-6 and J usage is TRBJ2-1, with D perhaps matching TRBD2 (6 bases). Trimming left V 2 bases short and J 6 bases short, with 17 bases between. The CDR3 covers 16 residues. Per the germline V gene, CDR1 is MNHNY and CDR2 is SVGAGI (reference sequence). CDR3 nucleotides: TGTGCCAGCAGTTACGACGAGGACTACCCTCGCAATGAGCAGTTCTTC. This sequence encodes CASSYDEDYPRNEQFF.

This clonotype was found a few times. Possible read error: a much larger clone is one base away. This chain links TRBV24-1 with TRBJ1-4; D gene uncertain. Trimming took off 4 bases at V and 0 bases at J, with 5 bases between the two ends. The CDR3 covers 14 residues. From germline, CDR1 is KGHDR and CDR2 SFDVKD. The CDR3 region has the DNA TGTGCCACCAGTGAGGGAGCAACTAATGAAAAACTGTTTTTT. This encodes CATSEGATNEKLFF.

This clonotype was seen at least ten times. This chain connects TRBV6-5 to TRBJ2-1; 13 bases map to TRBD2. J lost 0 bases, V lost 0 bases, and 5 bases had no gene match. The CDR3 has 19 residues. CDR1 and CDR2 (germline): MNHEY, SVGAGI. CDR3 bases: TGTGCCAGCAGTTACTCGGGGACTAGCGGGACTAGCTCCTACAATGAGCAGTTCTTC. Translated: CASSYSGTSGTSSYNEQFF.

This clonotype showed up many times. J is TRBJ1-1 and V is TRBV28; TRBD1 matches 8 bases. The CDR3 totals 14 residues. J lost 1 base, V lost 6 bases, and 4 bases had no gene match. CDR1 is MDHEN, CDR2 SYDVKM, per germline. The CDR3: CASRPTGENTEAFF. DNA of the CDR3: TGTGCCAGCAGGCCGACAGGGGAGAACACTGAAGCTTTCTTT.

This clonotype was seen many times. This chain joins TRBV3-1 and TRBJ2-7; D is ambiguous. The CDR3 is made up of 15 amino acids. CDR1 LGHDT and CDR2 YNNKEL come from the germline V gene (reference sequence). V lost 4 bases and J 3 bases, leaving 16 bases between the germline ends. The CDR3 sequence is CASSRTRSELYEQYF. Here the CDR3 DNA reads TGTGCCAGCAGCCGCACCAGGTCAGAGCTCTACGAGCAGTACTTC.